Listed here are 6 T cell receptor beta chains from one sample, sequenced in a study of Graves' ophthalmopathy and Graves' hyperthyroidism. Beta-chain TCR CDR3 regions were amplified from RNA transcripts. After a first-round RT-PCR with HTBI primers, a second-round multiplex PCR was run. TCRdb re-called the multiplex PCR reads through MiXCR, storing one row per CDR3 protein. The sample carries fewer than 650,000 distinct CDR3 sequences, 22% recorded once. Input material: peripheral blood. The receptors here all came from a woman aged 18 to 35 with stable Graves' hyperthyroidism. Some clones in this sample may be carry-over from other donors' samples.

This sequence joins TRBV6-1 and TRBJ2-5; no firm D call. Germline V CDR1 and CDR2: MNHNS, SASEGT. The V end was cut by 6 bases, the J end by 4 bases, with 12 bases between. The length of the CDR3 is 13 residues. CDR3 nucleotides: TGTGCCAGCAGGGCCCCTCTTCGAGAGACCCAGTACTTC. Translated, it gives CASRAPLRETQYF.

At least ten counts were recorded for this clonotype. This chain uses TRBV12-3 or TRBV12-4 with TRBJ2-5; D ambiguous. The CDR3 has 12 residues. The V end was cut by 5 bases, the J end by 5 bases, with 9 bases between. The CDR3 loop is CASSNAGETQYF. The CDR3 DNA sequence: TGTGCCAGCAGTAACGCCGGCGAGACCCAGTACTTC.

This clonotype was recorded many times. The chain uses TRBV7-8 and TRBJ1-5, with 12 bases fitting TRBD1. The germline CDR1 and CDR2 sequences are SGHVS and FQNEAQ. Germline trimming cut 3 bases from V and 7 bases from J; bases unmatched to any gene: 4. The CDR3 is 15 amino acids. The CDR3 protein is CASSFRGQGAQPQHF. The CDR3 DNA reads TGTGCCAGCAGCTTTAGGGGACAGGGGGCCCAGCCCCAGCATTTT.

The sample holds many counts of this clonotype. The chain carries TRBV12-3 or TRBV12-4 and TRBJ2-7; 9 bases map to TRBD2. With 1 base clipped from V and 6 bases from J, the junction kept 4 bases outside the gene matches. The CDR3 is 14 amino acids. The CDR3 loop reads CASSLVAGGLEQYF. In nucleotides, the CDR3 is TGTGCCAGCAGTTTAGTTGCGGGGGGGCTCGAGCAGTACTTC.

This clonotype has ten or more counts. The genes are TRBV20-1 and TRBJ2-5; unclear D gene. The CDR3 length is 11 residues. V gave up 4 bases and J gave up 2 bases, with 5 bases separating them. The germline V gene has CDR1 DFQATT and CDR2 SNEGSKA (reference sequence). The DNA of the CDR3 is TGCAGTGCTATATCGCAAGAGACCCAGTACTTC. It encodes CSAISQETQYF.

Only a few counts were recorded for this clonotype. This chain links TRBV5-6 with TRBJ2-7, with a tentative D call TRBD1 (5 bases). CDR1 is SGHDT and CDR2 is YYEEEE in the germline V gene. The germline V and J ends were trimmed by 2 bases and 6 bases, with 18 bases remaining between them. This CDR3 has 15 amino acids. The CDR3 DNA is TGTGCCAGCAGCTTTATGTCGACAGTGACTCGCGAGCAGTACTTC. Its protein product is CASSFMSTVTREQYF.